This T cell receptor (beta chain) was retrieved from a study of T cells of healthy individuals. The CDR3 spans 15 residues. V was pared by 6 bases and J by 4 bases, with 8 bases of the junction left unmatched. This clonotype was detected many times. TCRdb recomputed calls from the 5' RACE reads with MiXCR, one row per CDR3 protein. The sample records about 96,000 distinct CDR3 sequences, 15% to 20% being singletons. The V and J genes are TRBV12-3 or TRBV12-4 and TRBJ1-5, with 8 nucleotides matching TRBD1. This TCR was sampled from a human donor in good health. The CDR3 DNA follows: TGTGCCAGCAGCCCGGACAGGGTAGGAAATCAGCCCCAGCATTTT. This gives the protein CASSPDRVGNQPQHF.